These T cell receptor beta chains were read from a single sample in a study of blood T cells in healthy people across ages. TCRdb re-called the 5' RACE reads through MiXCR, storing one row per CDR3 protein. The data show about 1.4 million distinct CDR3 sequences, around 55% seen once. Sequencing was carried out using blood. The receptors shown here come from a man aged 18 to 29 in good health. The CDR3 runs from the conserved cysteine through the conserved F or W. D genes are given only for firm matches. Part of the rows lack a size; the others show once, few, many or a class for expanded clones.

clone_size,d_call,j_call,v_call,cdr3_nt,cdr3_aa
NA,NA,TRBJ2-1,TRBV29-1,TGCAGCGTTGCTAACAATGAGCAGTTCTTC,CSVANNEQFF
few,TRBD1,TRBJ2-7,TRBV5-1,TGCGCCAGCAGCCCAACGACAGGGAGACCAGGTGCGGACGAGCAGTACTTC,CASSPTTGRPGADEQYF
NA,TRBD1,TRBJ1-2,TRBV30,TGTGCCTGGACCCGGGACAGGGGGGTTGGCTACACCTTC,CAWTRDRGVGYTF
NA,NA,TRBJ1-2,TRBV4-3,TGCGCCAGCAGCCAAGACTTGACAGAGGGATATGGCTACACCTTC,CASSQDLTEGYGYTF
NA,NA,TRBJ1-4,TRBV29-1,TGCAGCGTCGACAGCGGTTACGAAAAACTATTTTTT,CSVDSGYEKLFF
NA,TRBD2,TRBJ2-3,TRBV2,TGTGCCAGCCTCCGGACTAGCGGGACCCCAGATACGCAGTATTTT,CASLRTSGTPDTQYF
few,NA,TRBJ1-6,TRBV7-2,TGTGCCAGCAGCGACCGTCTTTCACCCCTCCACTTT,CASSDRLSPLHF
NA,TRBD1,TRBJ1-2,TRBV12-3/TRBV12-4,TGTGCCAGCAGTTTATGGGCGGGACAGGGACTCGCCTATGGCTACACCTTC,CASSLWAGQGLAYGYTF
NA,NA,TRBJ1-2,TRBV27,TGTGCCAGCAGTTTATCGATCCGGACAGTAGAGGGCTACACCTTC,CASSLSIRTVEGYTF
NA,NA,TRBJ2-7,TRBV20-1,TGCAGTGCTAGCCTACCGGGACCGTACGAGCAGTACTTC,CSASLPGPYEQYF
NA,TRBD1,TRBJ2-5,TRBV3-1,TGTGCCAGCAGCTCGCGACAAGACAGGGAAGAGACCCAGTACTTC,CASSSRQDREETQYF
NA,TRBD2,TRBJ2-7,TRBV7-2,TGTGCCAGCAGCCCGAATAGCGGGCCTTCCTACAATGAGCAGTACTTC,CASSPNSGPSYNEQYF
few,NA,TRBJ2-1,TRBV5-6,TGTGCCAGCAGCTGGGGGCGCGAGCAGTTCTTC,CASSWGREQFF
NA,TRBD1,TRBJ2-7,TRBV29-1,TGCAGCGTGACCGGGACAGGACAAAGACGAACAAACGAGCAGTACTTC,CSVTGTGQRRTNEQYF
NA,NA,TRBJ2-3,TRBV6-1,TGTGCCAGCAGCTTCGTCCAGGGACGCACAGATACGCAGTATTTT,CASSFVQGRTDTQYF
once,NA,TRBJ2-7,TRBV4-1,TGCGCCAGCAGCCAAGGGGACATAGCCTACGAGCAGTACTTC,CASSQGDIAYEQYF
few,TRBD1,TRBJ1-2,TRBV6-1,TGTGCCAGCAGTCCCCTAGCGACAGGGGGAAACTATGGCTACACCTTC,CASSPLATGGNYGYTF
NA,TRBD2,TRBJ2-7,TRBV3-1,TGTGCCAGCAGCCAAAGCGGGACCCAGAATGAGCAGTACTTC,CASSQSGTQNEQYF
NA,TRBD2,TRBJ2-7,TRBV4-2,TGTGCCAGCACCCAGGTGGGCGGGAGATCAAACGAGCAGTACTTC,CASTQVGGRSNEQYF
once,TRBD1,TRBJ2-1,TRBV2,TGTGCCAGCAGGGAAAGACAGGGGGCCTACTACAATGAGCAGTTCTTC,CASRERQGAYYNEQFF
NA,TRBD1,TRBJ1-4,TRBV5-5,TGTGCCAGCTGGGACAGGGTTACTGAAAAACTGTTTTTT,CASWDRVTEKLFF
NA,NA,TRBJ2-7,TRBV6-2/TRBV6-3,TGTGCCAGCATTAAGCGTAGCGAGCAGTACTTC,CASIKRSEQYF
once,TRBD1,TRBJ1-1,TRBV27,TGTGCCAGCAGTTTATCTCGGACAGGGGGGAAGAACACTGAAGCTTTCTTT,CASSLSRTGGKNTEAFF
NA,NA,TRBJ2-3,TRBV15,TGTGCCACCAGCACACGGACAAGCACAGATACGCAGTATTTT,CATSTRTSTDTQYF
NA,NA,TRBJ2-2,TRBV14,TGTGCCAGCAGCCATTGGACGGTGAACACCGGGGAGCTGTTTTTT,CASSHWTVNTGELFF
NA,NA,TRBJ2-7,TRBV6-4,TGTGCCAGCAGTCCGTTTGCCAGCTCCTACGAGCAGTACTTC,CASSPFASSYEQYF
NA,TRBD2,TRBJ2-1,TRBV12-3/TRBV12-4,TGTGCCAGCGCTGGGGCTAGCGGGTACAATGAGCAGTTCTTC,CASAGASGYNEQFF
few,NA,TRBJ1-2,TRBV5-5,TGTGCCAGCAGCTTGACCAATGGCTACACCTTC,CASSLTNGYTF
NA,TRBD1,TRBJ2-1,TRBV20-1,TGCAGTGCTAGGAAGGCCGGGGACAGGGGGCTTTGTGAGCAGTTCTTC,CSARKAGDRGLCEQFF
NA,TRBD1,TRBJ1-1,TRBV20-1,TGCAGTGCTTTTGACAGGGGGTTATGGGAAGCTTTCTTT,CSAFDRGLWEAFF
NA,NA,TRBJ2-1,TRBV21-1,TGTGCCAGCAGCAATAATGGCTCCTACAATGAGCAGTTCTTC,CASSNNGSYNEQFF